This T cell receptor beta chain originates from a study of technical replicates of blood from a few donors. Sequencing was performed with immunoSEQ multiplex PCR; in TCRdb, only in-frame clones are kept and a portion is missing. The table lists 90,000 or so clones, approximately 95% of them singletons. Trimming cost V 3 bases and J 5 bases; bases outside gene matches: 7. The CDR3 covers 17 residues. CDR1 is LNHDA and CDR2 is SQIVND in the germline V gene (reference sequence). The TCR originated in a human donor in good health. The chain combines TRBV19 with TRBJ2-1; 13 nucleotides agree with TRBD2. The material sequenced was T cells isolated from PBMCs. The CDR3 loop is CASSIQTSGRLNNEQFF. The CDR3 region has the DNA TGTGCCAGTAGTATTCAGACTAGCGGGAGGCTGAACAATGAGCAGTTCTTC.